This TCR beta chain is from a study of graft-versus-host responses after intestinal transplantation. The table lists this clone with a count of one. Antigen: not known. The V and J ends lost 4 bases and 5 bases respectively, with 13 bases between them. The germline V gene has CDR1 SGDLS and CDR2 YYNGEE. The CDR3 runs to 13 residues. Generated by immunoSEQ multiplex PCR, the TCRdb table keeps only in-frame clones and is missing some. The table lists 130,000 to 150,000 clones, around 90% of them singletons, with around 0.19% in the top ten. This material consisted of unstimulated CD4+ T cells sorted from spleen or lymph node cells, taken before intestinal transplant. The TCR was taken from a human donor who received an intestinal transplant. J is TRBJ2-7 and V is TRBV9; D is uncertain. The CDR3 here is CASSPKIEDEQYF. DNA for the CDR3: TGTGCCAGCAGCCCTAAGATAGAGGACGAGCAGTACTTC.